The 16 T cell receptor beta chains below all came from one sample that was sequenced in a study of blood T cell repertoires in COVID-19. Method: immunoSEQ multiplex PCR; TCRdb's copy keeps in-frame clones and lacks some. Here the sample spans just over 650,000 clones, 80% to 90% being singletons. Material: peripheral blood. The receptors were gathered from a woman under 30 with acute or convalescent COVID-19.

This clone was seen more than once but under ten times. The rearrangement joins TRBV28 to TRBJ1-1; D is unresolved. The V end was cut by 10 bases, the J end by 1 base, with 13 bases between. Germline-derived CDR1 and CDR2 are MDHEN and SYDVKM. The CDR3 has 13 residues. Written as DNA, the CDR3 is TGTGCCACGCGATATCCTGGGAACACTGAAGCTTTCTTT. It codes for CATRYPGNTEAFF.

This rearrangement joins TRBV30 to TRBJ1-4; the match to TRBD1 covers 8 bases. This CDR3 is built from 16 residues. The V and J ends lost 0 bases and 8 bases, in that order; junction bases with no gene match: 11. CDR1 is GTSNPN, CDR2 SVGIG, per germline (reference sequence). The CDR3 DNA follows: TGTGCCTGGAGTGTAGTTAAGACAGGGGTTGGGGAAAAACTGTTTTTT. Its protein is CAWSVVKTGVGEKLFF.

The rearrangement uses TRBV5-1 and TRBJ1-2; 8 bases map to TRBD1. J gave up 6 bases and V 1 base, and 5 bases lay outside the gene matches. This CDR3 comprises 14 residues. The germline gives CDR1 SGHRS, CDR2 YFSETQ. In nucleotides, the CDR3 is TGCGCCAGCAGCTTGATACCGACAGGGGATGGCTACACCTTC. Protein: CASSLIPTGDGYTF.

The chain recombines TRBV19 with TRBJ1-1; TRBD1 aligns across 7 bases. V gave up 4 bases and J gave up 1 base; unmatched junction bases: 6. The CDR3 extends over 15 amino acids. Per germline, CDR1 LNHDA and CDR2 SQIVND (reference sequence). The CDR3 sequence is CASSTQGVPNTEAFF. The CDR3, as DNA: TGTGCCAGTAGTACCCAGGGGGTACCGAACACTGAAGCTTTCTTT.

This CDR3 is CASTGMSNEKLFF. CDR3 in DNA: TGTGCCAGCACCGGGATGAGTAATGAAAAACTGTTTTTT. V gene TRBV2 combines with J gene TRBJ1-4, with no clear D. The V end was cut by 7 bases, the J end by 4 bases, with 10 bases between. CDR1 is SNHLY and CDR2 is FYNNEI in the germline V gene. The CDR3 runs 13 residues.

The chain joins TRBV28 to TRBJ2-2, with no clear D. The CDR3 has 12 residues. CDR1 and CDR2 from the germline V gene are MDHEN and SYDVKM. V lost 10 bases to trimming and J lost 2 bases, with 8 bases between them. The CDR3 protein is CATMTNTGELFF. CDR3 sequence (DNA): TGTGCCACTATGACAAACACCGGGGAGCTGTTTTTT.

The table lists this clone with a count of one. CDR3 amino acids: CASSARDRNYGYTF. CDR3 nucleotide sequence: TGTGCCAGCAGTGCCCGGGACAGGAACTATGGCTACACCTTC. The chain links TRBV27 to TRBJ1-2; 8 bases are shared with TRBD1. The germline gives CDR1 MNHEY, CDR2 SMNVEV (reference sequence). The CDR3 totals 14 residues. V lost 5 bases, J lost 2 bases, and 4 bases stayed unmatched.

The chain joins TRBV7-9 to TRBJ1-6, with 10 bases lining up with TRBD1. CDR1 SEHNR and CDR2 FQNEAQ come from the germline V gene (reference sequence). The CDR3 is 16 amino acids. V shed 1 base, J shed 11 bases, and the junction held 8 bases outside the gene matches. This CDR3 is CASSLVRDRGSAPLHF. CDR3 nucleotides: TGTGCCAGCAGCTTAGTCCGGGACAGGGGATCAGCACCCCTCCACTTT.

V usage is TRBV3-1 (or the pseudogene TRBV3-2) and J usage is TRBJ2-2; 12 bases align to TRBD2. Per the germline V gene, CDR1 is LGHDT and CDR2 is YNNKEL (reference sequence). The V gene end was trimmed by 0 bases and the J gene end by 6 bases; junction bases not matched to a gene: 11. This CDR3 region has 19 residues. CDR3 amino acids: CASSQEASGGAWRAGELFF. The CDR3 DNA reads TGTGCCAGCAGCCAAGAGGCTAGCGGGGGGGCCTGGAGGGCCGGGGAGCTGTTTTTT.

The chain uses TRBV6-2 or TRBV6-3 and TRBJ2-6; 8 nucleotides line up with TRBD1. This CDR3 is built from 18 residues. With V trimmed by 4 bases and J by 2 bases, 10 bases remained unmatched. Looked up from germline, CDR1 is MNHEY and CDR2 is SVGEGT. The CDR3 protein is CASSSPGTGIAGANVLTF. The DNA for the CDR3 is TGTGCCAGCAGTTCTCCCGGGACAGGAATTGCTGGGGCCAACGTCCTGACTTTC.

V usage is TRBV4-1 and J usage is TRBJ2-7, with D maybe TRBD1 (6 bases). Trimming took off 0 bases at V and 5 bases at J, with 8 bases between the two ends. Germline V gene data show CDR1 as MGHRA and CDR2 as YSYEKL. This CDR3 has 13 amino acids. DNA for the CDR3: TGCGCCAGCAGCCAAGAAGAGGGGGACGAGCAGTACTTC. Translated, it gives CASSQEEGDEQYF.

The CDR3 here is CASSQVDRVEGYTF. The CDR3 region has the DNA TGTGCCAGCAGCCAAGTCGACAGGGTAGAGGGCTACACCTTC. The chain is built from TRBV3-1 (or the pseudogene TRBV3-2) and TRBJ1-2, with TRBD1 matching over 7 bases. Trimming cost V 1 base and J 8 bases; bases outside gene matches: 7. The CDR3 is made up of 14 amino acids. Germline values: CDR1 LGHDT, CDR2 YNNKEL (reference sequence).

Remarks on this clone: No conserved phenylalanine or tryptophan is present at the end of the CDR3, so a read error is the likely explanation. The DNA is left out, because the CDR3 cannot be placed on it with certainty; the CDR3 is given as TCRdb lists it. This chain uses TRBV7-9 with TRBJ2-4; TRBD2, the table's D call, lacks a check against the DNA. The CDR3 extends over 10 residues, inclusive of both ends. Germline V lookup: CDR1 SEHNR, CDR2 FQNEAQ (reference sequence). The CDR3 is CASSSESGAC.

The chain links TRBV6-1 to TRBJ1-4; a possible D gene is TRBD1 (5 bases). CDR1 and CDR2 from the germline V gene are MNHNS and SASEGT. V was cut by 2 bases and J by 1 base, with 11 bases left in between. This CDR3 region has 16 residues. The CDR3 here is CASSELQGLTNEKLFF. In DNA, the CDR3 is TGTGCCAGCAGTGAATTGCAGGGCCTAACTAATGAAAAACTGTTTTTT.

V is TRBV2 and J is TRBJ2-7; 7 bases fit TRBD1. The V and J ends lost 6 bases and 6 bases, in that order; junction bases with no gene match: 5. The germline V gene encodes CDR1 SNHLY and CDR2 FYNNEI. The CDR3 is 12 amino acids. The CDR3 DNA is TGTGCCAGCAGGACAGGGACGGGCGAGCAGTACTTC. This translates into CASRTGTGEQYF.

There are a few counts of this clone. The rearrangement uses TRBV4-2 and TRBJ2-1, with 7 bases fitting TRBD1. The trim removed 3 bases at V and 9 bases at J, leaving 5 bases unmatched. There are 13 residues in the CDR3. Germline assignment: CDR1 LGHNA and CDR2 YNFKEQ. This CDR3 reads CASSQRGLGEQFF. As DNA, the CDR3 is TGTGCCAGCAGCCAGAGGGGGCTCGGTGAGCAGTTCTTC.